This T cell receptor beta chain emerged from a study of technical replicates of blood from several donors. The CDR3 loop spans 11 amino acids. CDR1 is DFQATT and CDR2 is SNEGSKA in the germline V gene (reference sequence). Trimming took off 5 bases at V and 6 bases at J, with 8 bases between the two ends. Generated by immunoSEQ multiplex PCR, the TCRdb table keeps only in-frame clones and is missing some. The sample carries some 62,000 clones, approximately 86% recorded once. This receptor was taken from a human donor in good health. Some clones in this sample may be carry-over from other donors' samples. The sample taken for sequencing was PBMCs. The chain combines TRBV20-1 with TRBJ2-1; D not resolved. In DNA form, the CDR3 reads TGCAGTGCTCAGCGAGGCAATGAGCAGTTCTTC. As protein: CSAQRGNEQFF.